This TCR beta chain was recorded in a study of OX40 agonist ivuxolimab in advanced cancers. As for the study in general: Hepatocellular carcinoma, melanoma, renal cell or head and neck cancer was diagnosed in the dose-escalation patients. Subjects had a mean age of roughly 57 years, with a range of 23 to 79; around 83% were male. Eligibility rules accepted prior anti-PD-1, anti-PD-L1 or anti-CTLA-4 therapy, and 35% to 40% had some.

In its sample, this clone was seen a few times. As yet, its antigen is unknown. The V and J ends lost 4 bases and 6 bases respectively, with 12 bases between them. The CDR3 runs 13 residues. CDR1 is KGHSH, CDR2 LQKENI, per germline. The repertoire was sequenced with immunoSEQ multiplex PCR; TCRdb's copy has only in-frame clones and lacks some. In the table there are about 96,000 clones, roughly 91% of which are singletons. General study findings and limits: The study did not work out the antigen specificity of the expanded peripheral T cells.

The receptor's source is an adult with an advanced solid tumor such as melanoma, head and neck, liver or kidney cancer. The chain carries TRBV18 and TRBJ1-2; D possibly corresponds to TRBD1 (5 bases). Sequenced material: CD4+ or CD8+ T cells sorted from blood, taken in a trial of the OX40 agonist ivuxolimab. DNA for the CDR3: TGTGCCAGCTCACGGGGGGTAATCGATGGCTACACCTTC. Its protein is CASSRGVIDGYTF.